A single sample is the source of the 12 T cell receptor beta chains below, sequenced in a study of metastatic and nonmetastatic thyroid tumors (dated by TCRdb to the early 2020s). Before undergoing thyroid surgery, none of the patients had been given any kind of treatment. Library generation was performed with PCR. Instrument used: Illumina HiSeq 4000. The public reads were quality trimmed at Q25 with fastp and then assembled into clones with MiXCR by TCRdb, keeping productive beta chains. In this sample the table shows fewer than 40,000 clones, about 15% of which occur a single time. Of the sample, under 20% falls within the top ten clones. Sequenced: blood. Every receptor here comes from a male donor with papillary thyroid cancer or a benign thyroid nodule (not recorded which). Some clones in this sample may be carry-over from other donors' samples.

Ten or more counts support this clone. The chain is built from TRBV5-6 and TRBJ2-7; 8 nucleotides match TRBD1. The germline V gene has CDR1 SGHDT and CDR2 YYEEEE. CDR3 length equals 14 residues. The J segment lost 1 base and the V segment lost 4 bases, leaving 4 bases of the junction unmatched. CDR3 in DNA: TGTGCCAGCAGCCCGGACAGGGTTTCCTACGAGCAGTACTTC. It yields the protein CASSPDRVSYEQYF.

A single count supports this clone. A much larger clone is a single base away; this may be a read error. The chain carries TRBV5-1 and TRBJ2-7; possibly TRBD1 or TRBD2 for D (5 bases each). Per germline, CDR1 SGHRS and CDR2 YFSETQ. The CDR3 covers 16 residues. The V end lost 0 bases, the J end lost 2 bases, and 15 bases lay between the germline ends. This CDR3 is CASSLAHGTYTYEQYF. CDR3 bases: TGCGCCAGCAGCTTGGCCCACGGGACCTATACCTACGAGCAGTACTTC.

The J gene is TRBJ2-3, the V gene TRBV20-1; TRBD2 matches 8 bases. The V gene end was trimmed by 6 bases and the J gene end by 3 bases; junction bases not matched to a gene: 11. The CDR3 spans 15 residues. Germline V gene lookup returns CDR1 DFQATT and CDR2 SNEGSKA (reference sequence). CDR3 DNA: TGCAGTGCCGCTCCCCTAGCGGGTCGAACAGATACGCAGTATTTT. The encoded protein is CSAAPLAGRTDTQYF.

Of note for this clone: Sequence at one end of the junction differs from germline and may be a read error. The rearrangement links TRBV2 to TRBJ2-2, with D perhaps TRBD1 (7 bases). From germline, CDR1 is SNHLY and CDR2 FYNNEI. The CDR3 extends over 14 amino acids. The CDR3 spells CASMPDRVCGEPFF. CDR3 nucleotide sequence: TGTGCCAGCATGCCAGACAGGGTTTGCGGGGAGCCGTTTTTT.

This clone was picked up a small number of times. The chain is built from TRBV11-2 and TRBJ1-3; D not certain. The germline V and J ends were trimmed by 5 bases and 0 bases, with 11 bases remaining between them. Germline lookup yields CDR1 SGHAT and CDR2 FQNNGV. This CDR3 contains 15 residues. This chain's CDR3 is CASSEDGNSGNTIYF. DNA of the CDR3: TGTGCCAGCAGCGAGGACGGGAACTCTGGAAACACCATATATTTT. The whole variable domain, filled in from reference TRBV11-2 and TRBJ1-3, reads EAGVAQSPRYKIIEKRQSVAFWCNPISGHATLYWYQQILGQGPKLLIQFQNNGVVDDSQLPKDRFSAERLKGVDSTLKIQPAKLEDSAVYLCASSEDGNSGNTIYFGEGSWLTVV.

In the case of this clone: Given a much more abundant clone one base away, this may be a read error. This sample also contains other DNA sequences that code for the same CDR3. The DNA for the CDR3 is TGCAGTGTTGATTTGGCCGACGGGCTCTCGGAGACCCAGTACTTC. Protein sequence: CSVDLADGLSETQYF. The J gene is TRBJ2-5, the V gene TRBV29-1; D is ambiguous. The CDR3 runs to 15 residues. Per the germline V gene, CDR1 is SQVTM and CDR2 is ANQGSEA.

As for this clone: This is likely a read error, given that the CDR3 carries no conserved phenylalanine or tryptophan at its end. The CDR3 coding sequence is TGTGCCAGCAGCACACGGGTCCCCAATGACACCGGGGAGCTGTTTCTT. Translating gives CASSTRVPNDTGELFL. V is TRBV3-1 and J is TRBJ2-2; no clear D gene. Trimming stripped 5 bases from V and 3 bases from J, with 16 bases between. The CDR3 spans 16 residues. The germline V gene encodes CDR1 LGHDT and CDR2 YNNKEL (reference sequence).

This clone was counted many times. This sequence joins TRBV11-2 and TRBJ1-6; the D is unclear. Germline V gives CDR1 SGHAT, CDR2 FQNNGV. V lost 4 bases and J 8 bases, leaving 12 bases between the germline ends. The CDR3 is 14 residues long. In nucleotides, the CDR3 is TGTGCCAGCAGCTCTGGATTGGGGTATTCACCCCTCCACTTT. Protein product: CASSSGLGYSPLHF.

This clone has at least ten counts. J is TRBJ1-1 and V is TRBV6-4; no firm D call. The germline V and J ends were trimmed by 6 bases and 8 bases, with 16 bases remaining between them. The CDR3 has 13 amino acids. CDR1 is MRHNA and CDR2 is SNTAGT in the germline V gene. The CDR3 spells CASSPSRTGEAFF. The CDR3 nucleotides are TGTGCCAGCAGCCCTTCCCGGACCGGGGAAGCTTTCTTT.

This clone has a count of ten or more. The chain joins TRBV6-4 to TRBJ2-6; TRBD1 is a possible D gene (6 bases). Trimming pared 2 bases from V and 2 bases from J, leaving 7 bases between. The CDR3 runs to 15 residues. Germline V lookup: CDR1 MRHNA, CDR2 SNTAGT. The CDR3 region is CASSDGGAGANVLTF. The CDR3 bases are TGTGCCAGCAGTGACGGGGGCGCTGGGGCCAACGTCCTGACTTTC.

This clone was found a few times. This sequence joins TRBV6-1 and TRBJ2-3, with D uncertain. The germline V gene encodes CDR1 MNHNS and CDR2 SASEGT. V was pared by 5 bases and J by 0 bases, with 12 bases between. The CDR3 is 15 residues long. The CDR3 DNA sequence: TGTGCCAGCAGTCTTCACCCGACGAGCACAGATACGCAGTATTTT. This encodes CASSLHPTSTDTQYF.

The chain joins TRBV2 to TRBJ1-4; no clear D gene. Germline loops: CDR1 SNHLY, CDR2 FYNNEI. V shed 6 bases and J shed 8 bases, with 19 bases lying between them. The CDR3 totals 15 residues. The CDR3 protein is CASSAEAAVREKLFF. The CDR3 nucleotides are TGTGCCAGCAGCGCGGAGGCCGCAGTGAGGGAAAAACTGTTTTTT. Full variable domain (missing parts from reference TRBV2 and TRBJ1-4): EPEVTQTPSHQVTQMGQEVILRCVPISNHLYFYWYRQILGQKVEFLVSFYNNEISEKSEIFDDQFSVERPDGSNFTLKIRSTKLEDSAMYFCASSAEAAVREKLFFGSGTQLSVL.